What follows are 11 T cell receptor beta chains derived from one specimen sequenced in a study of T cells expressing NK-cell markers (dated by TCRdb to the early 2020s). The library was produced with 5' RACE. Sequencing instrument: Illumina HiSeq 2000. Once TCRdb had reprocessed the reads, it stored one entry per CDR3 protein sequence and supplied no DNA. The data table for this sample lists around 550,000 distinct CDR3 sequences. Of the sample, around 3.3% is held by the ten largest clones. The specimen sequenced was blood T cells: a sorted CD56 or NKG2C T cell subset, CD4+ or CD8+ T cells, or bulk PBMC T cells (not recorded which). Receptors were obtained from a man between 18 and 29 years old in good health. Donor details come from another sample of the same person, matched by shared clones.

The J gene is TRBJ2-3, the V gene TRBV9. CDR3 length: 17 amino acids. Per germline, CDR1 SGDLS and CDR2 YYNGEE. The CDR3 region is CASSVAPGLAGTDTQYF.

The chain recombines TRBV6-2 or TRBV6-3 with TRBJ2-1; the D call of TRBD1 rests on TCRdb alone, since no DNA is present to check it. The CDR3 spans 14 residues. Germline CDR1 reads MNHEY; CDR2 reads SVGEGT. The CDR3 loop reads CASSYRSGYNEQFF.

The rearrangement joins TRBV5-1 to TRBJ2-7; there is no DNA to check the TCRdb D call of TRBD2. This CDR3 is 14 amino acids long. CDR1 and CDR2 from the germline V gene are SGHRS and YFSETQ. CDR3: CASKGTTLSYEQYF.

The rearrangement joins TRBV9 to TRBJ2-3; the D call of TRBD1 rests on TCRdb alone, since no DNA is present to check it. The length of the CDR3 is 15 residues. Germline CDR1 is SGDLS and CDR2 is YYNGEE. The CDR3 spells CASSGGVRPADTQYF.

This chain connects TRBV7-2 to TRBJ2-3; the D gene TCRdb calls, TRBD2, cannot be checked with no DNA. Per the germline V gene, CDR1 is SGHTA and CDR2 is FQGNSA. This CDR3 region has 17 residues. The CDR3 protein is CASGDPLGETSTDTQYF.

This rearrangement joins TRBV5-1 to TRBJ2-1; TCRdb's assignment of TRBD1 cannot be checked, as there is no DNA. Germline V gene lookup returns CDR1 SGHRS and CDR2 YFSETQ. The length of the CDR3 is 15 residues. The CDR3 loop reads CASSPGFNSYNEQFF.

This chain links TRBV4-2 with TRBJ1-1; the D call from TCRdb, TRBD1, cannot be confirmed without DNA. CDR3 size: 16 residues. In germline, CDR1 is LGHNA, CDR2 YNFKEQ. The CDR3 region is CASSPQPGARNTEAFF.

The rearrangement uses TRBV12-3 or TRBV12-4 and TRBJ2-1; lacking DNA, the TRBD1 call made by TCRdb goes unchecked. The CDR3 is made up of 14 amino acids. CDR3 region: CASSYSYRYNEQFF.

The V call is TRBV5-1, the J call TRBJ2-1; TCRdb names TRBD2, which stays unverified in the absence of DNA. The CDR3 spans 15 residues. Germline CDR1 reads SGHRS; CDR2 reads YFSETQ. The CDR3 is CASMPASGSFGEQFF. Based on the CDR3 plus reference TRBV5-1 and TRBJ2-1, the full variable domain is KAGVTQTPRYLIKTRGQQVTLSCSPISGHRSVSWYQQTPGQGLQFLFEYFSETQRNKGNFPGRFSGRQFSNSRSEMNVSTLELGDSALYLCASMPASGSFGEQFFGPGTRLTVL.

The V and J genes are TRBV29-1 and TRBJ1-1; TCRdb gives TRBD1 as the D gene, but with no DNA this cannot be confirmed. The CDR3 is made up of 15 amino acids. Germline-derived CDR1 and CDR2 are SQVTM and ANQGSEA. CDR3 region: CSVSRGGDMNTEAFF.

The chain employs TRBV5-6 and TRBJ1-2; TCRdb picks TRBD1, but there is no DNA to check that call. This CDR3 region has 13 residues. The germline CDR1 and CDR2 sequences are SGHDT and YYEEEE. The CDR3 spells CASSLGRDYGYTF.